Below, 30 T cell receptor beta chains from the same sample are listed, as sequenced in a study of cytomegalovirus exposure and HLA in healthy donors. Researchers ran the PCR with 60 Vbeta and 13 Jbeta primers. Clones were read by immunoSEQ multiplex PCR, and TCRdb kept only the in-frame ones, dropping some. Among approximately 200,000 clones, over 60% were seen once, and the ten largest hold 15% to 18%. The sample taken for sequencing was PBMCs. These receptors originate from a man between 35 and 55 years old in good health and CMV-seronegative.

The chain carries TRBV28 and TRBJ1-1; a weak D match, TRBD1 (5 bases). Trimming removed 4 bases from V and 1 base from J, with 10 bases in between. The CDR3 has 14 residues. Germline V CDR1 and CDR2: MDHEN, SYDVKM. CDR3 nucleotides: TGTGCCAGCAGTTGGGTGGGGGGGAACACTGAAGCTTTCTTT. It specifies CASSWVGGNTEAFF.

The V call is TRBV6-5, the J call TRBJ1-1; tentatively, D is TRBD1 (5 bases). Deletions cut 4 bases from V and 4 bases from J, with 13 bases between. CDR1 MNHEY and CDR2 SVGAGI come from the germline V gene. The CDR3 sequence is 14 residues long. CDR3 protein: CASSLYSGGTEAFF. As DNA, the CDR3 is TGTGCCAGCAGTTTATACTCGGGGGGCACTGAAGCTTTCTTT.

This chain connects TRBV6-6 to TRBJ2-1, with 9 bases aligning to TRBD2. Losses at the gene ends were 5 bases for V and 10 bases for J; bases not matched to a gene: 6. CDR3 length: 13 amino acids. Germline lookup yields CDR1 MNHNY and CDR2 SVGAGI (reference sequence). The CDR3 sequence: CASSIGTSREQFF. The CDR3 region has the DNA TGTGCCAGCAGTATCGGGACTAGCCGCGAGCAGTTCTTC.

This chain connects TRBV6-5 to TRBJ2-5, with D hard to call. The end of the DNA fits TRBJ2-7 better, so the J call may be wrong. Germline CDR1 MNHEY, CDR2 SVGAGI. This CDR3 is built from 15 residues. The CDR3 reads CASSYKQLSSYEQYF. In DNA, the CDR3 is TGTGCCAGCAGTTATAAACAGCTGAGCTCCTACGAGCAGTACTTC.

CDR3 coding DNA: TGTGCCAGCAGCCCCAGGACAGGGATCGGGGAGCTGTTTTTT. This sequence encodes CASSPRTGIGELFF. The chain links TRBV9 to TRBJ2-2; 8 bases agree with TRBD1. Trimming removed 4 bases from V and 7 bases from J; junction bases left unmatched: 6. The CDR3 runs 14 residues. The V gene's germline CDR1 is SGDLS and CDR2 YYNGEE. The entire variable domain, with the rest obtained from reference TRBV9 and TRBJ2-2, is as follows: DSGVTQTPKHLITATGQRVTLRCSPRSGDLSVYWYQQSLDQGLQFLIQYYNGEERAKGNILERFSAQQFPDLHSELNLSSLELGDSALYFCASSPRTGIGELFFGEGSRLTVL.

The V call is TRBV6-1, the J call TRBJ2-4, with TRBD2 matching over 7 bases. With V trimmed by 2 bases and J by 3 bases, 1 base remained unmatched. There are 14 residues in the CDR3. CDR1 is MNHNS, CDR2 SASEGT, per germline. The CDR3 DNA reads as TGTGCCAGCAGTGAAATAGCGGGCAAAAACATTCAGTACTTC. It translates to CASSEIAGKNIQYF.

The CDR3 loop is CASSPSTGGSHEQYF. CDR3 DNA: TGTGCCAGCTCACCGTCGACAGGGGGTTCCCACGAGCAGTACTTC. The chain recombines TRBV18 with TRBJ2-7; 9 bases match TRBD1. V trimming: 3 bases; J trimming: 5 bases; junction bases outside the gene matches: 8. This CDR3 contains 15 residues. Germline V gene sequence: CDR1 KGHSH, CDR2 LQKENI. Full variable domain (outside the CDR3, taken from reference TRBV18 and TRBJ2-7): NAGVMQNPRHLVRRRGQEARLRCSPMKGHSHVYWYRQLPEEGLKFMVYLQKENIIDESGMPKERFSAEFPKEGPSILRIQQVVRGDSAAYFCASSPSTGGSHEQYFGPGTRLTVT.

V and J are TRBV5-4 and TRBJ1-2; D may be TRBD1 (6 bases). V lost 1 base, J lost 4 bases, and 20 bases lay in between. The V gene's germline CDR1 is SGHNT and CDR2 YYREEE (reference sequence). The CDR3 sequence is 17 residues long. Here the CDR3 DNA reads TGTGCCAGCAGCTTGCCCCATGAGGGGGGGCGAGGCTATGGCTACACCTTC. As protein: CASSLPHEGGRGYGYTF.

This clone was counted between two and nine times. This chain uses TRBV11-2 with TRBJ2-7; 8 bases line up with TRBD1. The CDR3 loop spans 14 amino acids. Germline CDR1 and CDR2: SGHAT and FQNNGV. Germline trimming cut 1 base from V and 3 bases from J; bases unmatched to any gene: 2. CDR3 DNA: TGTGCCAGCAGCTTAGGACAGGGGTACTACGAGCAGTACTTC. Its protein is CASSLGQGYYEQYF.

The rearrangement joins TRBV2 to TRBJ1-5; D gene unclear. Germline CDR1 is SNHLY and CDR2 is FYNNEI. V was pared by 1 base and J by 7 bases, with 8 bases between. CDR3 length: 13 amino acids. CDR3 coding DNA: TGTGCCAGCAGTGAAGTGGGGAGGCAGCCCCAGCATTTT. Its translation: CASSEVGRQPQHF.

The genes are TRBV6-5 and TRBJ2-7; perhaps TRBD2 as D (5 bases). Trimming removed 0 bases at V and 3 bases at J, with 9 bases between. The CDR3 consists of 14 residues. Per germline, CDR1 MNHEY and CDR2 SVGAGI. The CDR3 spells CASSYSSGNYEQYF. The CDR3 region has the DNA TGTGCCAGCAGTTACTCGTCGGGAAACTACGAGCAGTACTTC.

About this clone itself: A junction boundary mismatches the germline segment, possibly from a read error. This CDR3 is also generated by other DNA sequences in the sample. V is TRBV5-6 and J is TRBJ2-3; D gene ambiguous. From germline, CDR1 is SGHDT and CDR2 YYEEEE. The CDR3 consists of 13 residues. CDR3 nucleotide sequence: TGTGCTAGCAGCCCCGCTAGGACAGATACGCAGTATTTT. As protein: CASSPARTDTQYF. Using reference TRBV5-6 and TRBJ2-3 for the parts outside the CDR3, the full variable domain is DAGVTQSPTHLIKTRGQQVTLRCSPKSGHDTVSWYQQALGQGPQFIFQYYEEEERQRGNFPDRFSGHQFPNYSSELNVNALLLGDSALYLCASSPARTDTQYFGPGTRLTVL.

This clone was seen a handful of times. Here the CDR3 DNA reads TGTGCCAGCAGCCCTGCAGCGGGGGGCTCCACAGATACGCAGTATTTT. Translating gives CASSPAAGGSTDTQYF. This rearrangement joins TRBV27 to TRBJ2-3; the match to TRBD2 covers 9 bases. CDR3 length: 16 amino acids. Germline V CDR1 and CDR2: MNHEY, SMNVEV (reference sequence). The junction had 9 bases not matched to a gene; V was cut back by 6 bases and J by 2 bases.

The V and J genes are TRBV19 and TRBJ1-1, with TRBD1 matching 9 bases. V dropped 5 bases and J dropped 0; count of bases not matched to a gene: 4. CDR1 is LNHDA and CDR2 is SQIVND in the germline V gene (reference sequence). The CDR3 is 15 amino acids. CDR3 loop: CASSPGQGMNTEAFF. The CDR3 coding sequence is TGTGCCAGTAGTCCGGGACAGGGCATGAACACTGAAGCTTTCTTT.

The V call is TRBV29-1, the J call TRBJ1-1; 11 bases map to TRBD1. Germline CDR1 reads SQVTM; CDR2 reads ANQGSEA. The CDR3 totals 13 residues. The V and J ends lost 4 bases and 3 bases, in that order; junction bases with no gene match: 1. The CDR3 is CSVGTGGHTEAFF. CDR3 coding DNA: TGCAGCGTTGGGACAGGGGGCCACACTGAAGCTTTCTTT. The entire variable domain, with the rest obtained from reference TRBV29-1 and TRBJ1-1, is as follows: SAVISQKPSRDICQRGTSLTIQCQVDSQVTMMFWYRQQPGQSLTLIATANQGSEATYESGFVIDKFPISRPNLTFSTLTVSNMSPEDSSIYLCSVGTGGHTEAFFGQGTRLTVV.

This rearrangement joins TRBV30 to TRBJ2-5; 8 bases agree with TRBD1. The CDR3 covers 14 residues. Germline V CDR1 and CDR2: GTSNPN, SVGIG (reference sequence). The ends lost 1 base at V and 8 bases at J; junction bases unmatched: 9. The chain's CDR3 is CAWSEGVAGGTQYF. CDR3 sequence (DNA): TGTGCCTGGAGTGAAGGAGTAGCAGGGGGCACCCAGTACTTC. Together with reference TRBV30 and TRBJ2-5, the CDR3 gives the full variable domain: SQTIHQWPATLVQPVGSPLSLECTVEGTSNPNLYWYRQAAGRGLQLLFYSVGIGQISSEVPQNLSASRPQDRQFILSSKKLLLSDSGFYLCAWSEGVAGGTQYFGPGTRLLVL.

This chain uses TRBV7-9 with TRBJ2-7; 7 nucleotides match TRBD1. Germline V CDR1 and CDR2: SEHNR, FQNEAQ (reference sequence). CDR3 length: 14 residues. Trimming took 1 base from V and 5 from J; bases not matched to a gene: 5. The CDR3 DNA sequence: TGTGCCAGCAGCTTAGGTCAGGGGGTCCACGAGCAGTACTTC. This sequence encodes CASSLGQGVHEQYF.

V usage is TRBV4-2 and J usage is TRBJ2-1; 7 bases align to TRBD2. The length of the CDR3 is 16 residues. Germline trimming cut 0 bases from V and 7 bases from J; bases unmatched to any gene: 9. CDR1 is LGHNA, CDR2 YNFKEQ, per germline. For the CDR3, the DNA is TGTGCCAGCAGCCAAGATCGCGGGAGAATTGGGAATGAGCAGTTCTTC. Translated, it gives CASSQDRGRIGNEQFF.

This chain uses TRBV27 with TRBJ2-7; 11 nucleotides align to TRBD1. CDR3 length: 15 residues. CDR1 MNHEY and CDR2 SMNVEV come from the germline V gene (reference sequence). V was clipped by 5 bases and J by 3 bases; unmatched bases: 6. The CDR3 sequence is CASSNPGQGVYEQYF. In DNA form, the CDR3 reads TGTGCCAGCAGTAACCCGGGACAGGGGGTCTACGAGCAGTACTTC.

The gene calls are TRBV2 and TRBJ1-1, with D unclear. CDR1 SNHLY and CDR2 FYNNEI come from the germline V gene. CDR3 length: 12 amino acids. V gave up 5 bases and J gave up 4 bases, with 8 bases separating them. CDR3 sequence (DNA): TGTGCCAGCAGTCTTGGGCGCACTGAAGCTTTCTTT. It encodes CASSLGRTEAFF.

The chain is built from TRBV28 and TRBJ2-6; possibly TRBD2 for D (6 bases). The germline gives CDR1 MDHEN, CDR2 SYDVKM. The CDR3 sequence is 16 residues long. The V gene lost 7 bases and the J gene lost 0 bases, with 13 bases spanning the gap. CDR3 DNA sequence: TGTGCCAGCAAGGAGGGAGGAAGCTCTGGGGCCAACGTCCTGACTTTC. Its translation: CASKEGGSSGANVLTF.

This chain links TRBV15 with TRBJ2-1; D call uncertain. Germline CDR1 reads LNHNV; CDR2 reads YYDKDF (reference sequence). V was pared by 4 bases and J by 5 bases, with 12 bases between. This CDR3 is built from 14 residues. The CDR3 DNA is TGTGCCACCAGCACGGTTACACTAAACAATGAGCAGTTCTTC. Protein: CATSTVTLNNEQFF.

The V gene is TRBV7-9, the J gene TRBJ2-3; D possibly corresponds to TRBD1 (6 bases). CDR1 and CDR2 from the germline V gene are SEHNR and FQNEAQ (reference sequence). V shed 7 bases and J shed 5 bases, with 16 bases lying between them. The CDR3 length is 14 residues. CDR3 protein: CASTSWTEGDTQYF. CDR3 DNA: TGTGCCAGCACCTCGTGGACAGAGGGAGATACGCAGTATTTT.

This clone was counted between two and nine times. V is TRBV7-8 and J is TRBJ2-1; no definite D call. This CDR3 is built from 14 residues. Germline V gene lookup returns CDR1 SGHVS and CDR2 FQNEAQ. V lost 3 bases and J 0 bases, leaving 6 bases between the germline ends. CDR3 nucleotide sequence: TGTGCCAGCAGCTTTAGCTTCTCCTACAATGAGCAGTTCTTC. This gives the protein CASSFSFSYNEQFF. The full variable domain, in which reference TRBV7-8 and TRBJ2-1 provide the parts outside the CDR3, is GAGVSQSPRYKVAKRGQDVALRCDPISGHVSLFWYQQALGQGPEFLTYFQNEAQLDKSGLPSDRFFAERPEGSVSTLKIQRTQQEDSAVYLCASSFSFSYNEQFFGPGTRLTVL.

This clone was counted only a few times. This chain uses TRBV14 with TRBJ2-1; 8 nucleotides match TRBD1. The CDR3 has 16 amino acids. CDR1 and CDR2 from the germline V gene are SGHDN and FVKESK. Trimming cost V 0 bases and J 8 bases; bases outside gene matches: 9. CDR3 amino acids: CASSQDRGQVKDEQFF. In DNA form, the CDR3 reads TGTGCCAGCAGCCAAGATCGGGGACAGGTTAAGGATGAGCAGTTCTTC.

The CDR3: CASSPPTSKETQYF. The CDR3 bases are TGTGCCAGCTCACCACCGACTTCGAAAGAGACCCAGTACTTC. This chain uses TRBV18 with TRBJ2-5; D is undetermined. This CDR3 spans 14 amino acids. V lost 0 bases to trimming and J lost 3 bases, with 8 bases between them. Germline V lookup: CDR1 KGHSH, CDR2 LQKENI.

The chain combines TRBV27 with TRBJ2-5; TRBD2 aligns across 11 bases. This CDR3 contains 14 residues. V lost 5 bases, J lost 3 bases, and 2 bases stayed unmatched. CDR1 and CDR2 from the germline V gene are MNHEY and SMNVEV (reference sequence). This CDR3 reads CASSLAGGEETQYF. CDR3 DNA: TGTGCCAGCAGTCTAGCGGGGGGCGAAGAGACCCAGTACTTC.

About this clone: The germline gene is not matched at one end of the junction; a read error may be the cause. V and J are TRBV27 and TRBJ1-2, with D possibly being TRBD1 (6 bases). The CDR3 is 14 amino acids. Germline assignment: CDR1 MNHEY and CDR2 SMNVEV (reference sequence). Here the CDR3 DNA reads TGTGCCAGCAGTATGGACAGCTCTAACTATGGCTACATCTTC. It codes for CASSMDSSNYGYIF.

The rearrangement uses TRBV7-2 and TRBJ2-7; 9 bases match TRBD1. V was clipped by 2 bases and J by 3 bases; unmatched bases: 5. CDR1 SGHTA and CDR2 FQGNSA come from the germline V gene. The CDR3 contains 15 residues. Here the CDR3 DNA reads TGTGCCAGCAGCTTAACCGGGACAGGGATCTACGAGCAGTACTTC. Its protein product is CASSLTGTGIYEQYF.

J is TRBJ1-5 and V is TRBV6-6; 9 bases fit TRBD1. V was clipped by 2 bases and J by 4 bases; unmatched bases: 3. The germline V gene has CDR1 MNHNY and CDR2 SVGAGI (reference sequence). The CDR3 contains 15 residues. CDR3 loop: CASSYLGTGNQPQHF. For the CDR3, the DNA is TGTGCCAGCAGTTACCTTGGGACAGGGAATCAGCCCCAGCATTTT.